A single sample gave rise to the 13 T cell receptor beta chains below, sequenced in a study of early T cells in non-severe SARS-CoV-2 infection. TCRdb re-derived calls from the 5' RACE reads in MiXCR, one entry per CDR3 protein. The sample carries tens of thousands of distinct CDR3 sequences, roughly a tenth recorded once. Material: whole blood, obtained at baseline. Every receptor here comes from an adult who was a healthcare worker with PCR-confirmed SARS-CoV-2 infection or an uninfected control (not recorded which).

This clonotype was picked up a small number of times. The chain links TRBV5-6 to TRBJ2-6; D not resolved. This CDR3 has 15 amino acids. V was clipped by 4 bases and J by 0 bases, with 8 bases between them. Germline CDR1 SGHDT, CDR2 YYEEEE. The CDR3 coding sequence is TGTGCCAGCAGCAGGCAGGCCTCTGGGGCCAACGTCCTGACTTTC. Residues: CASSRQASGANVLTF. Based on the CDR3 plus reference TRBV5-6 and TRBJ2-6, the full variable domain is DAGVTQSPTHLIKTRGQQVTLRCSPKSGHDTVSWYQQALGQGPQFIFQYYEEEERQRGNFPDRFSGHQFPNYSSELNVNALLLGDSALYLCASSRQASGANVLTFGAGSRLTVL.

This clonotype showed up just a few times. This chain links TRBV6-1 with TRBJ2-7, with a weak D call TRBD2 (6 bases). The germline CDR1 and CDR2 sequences are MNHNS and SASEGT. The CDR3 runs 12 residues. Trimming removed 7 bases from V and 4 bases from J, with 11 bases in between. The DNA of the CDR3 is TGTGCCAGCACTAGCGCCCCGTACGAGCAGTACTTC. Translated, it gives CASTSAPYEQYF.

The chain uses TRBV9 and TRBJ1-3; the D is unclear. With 6 bases removed from V and 0 bases from J, the gap between germline ends came to 10 bases. Germline values: CDR1 SGDLS, CDR2 YYNGEE. The CDR3 length is 14 residues. The CDR3 DNA follows: TGTGCCAGCACCCGGACGTACTCTGGAAACACCATATATTTT. This encodes CASTRTYSGNTIYF. The full variable domain, with the rest looked up from reference TRBV9 and TRBJ1-3, is DSGVTQTPKHLITATGQRVTLRCSPRSGDLSVYWYQQSLDQGLQFLIQYYNGEERAKGNILERFSAQQFPDLHSELNLSSLELGDSALYFCASTRTYSGNTIYFGEGSWLTVV.

There are a few counts of this clonotype. The chain has TRBV9 and TRBJ1-1; 7 bases match TRBD1. Germline values: CDR1 SGDLS, CDR2 YYNGEE. V lost 1 base to trimming and J lost 3 bases; unmatched junction nucleotides: 9. This CDR3 is 16 amino acids long. The CDR3 coding sequence is TGTGCCAGCAGCGTATTTGGCCGGGACAGAGACACTGAAGCTTTCTTT. This sequence encodes CASSVFGRDRDTEAFF. Filled out from reference TRBV9 and TRBJ1-1, the complete variable domain reads DSGVTQTPKHLITATGQRVTLRCSPRSGDLSVYWYQQSLDQGLQFLIQYYNGEERAKGNILERFSAQQFPDLHSELNLSSLELGDSALYFCASSVFGRDRDTEAFFGQGTRLTVV.

This clonotype was picked up many times. The chain uses TRBV7-9 and TRBJ1-6; no clear D gene. Germline V gives CDR1 SEHNR, CDR2 FQNEAQ (reference sequence). This CDR3 region has 13 residues. The V end lost 9 bases, the J end lost 5 bases, and 11 bases lay between the germline ends. CDR3 DNA: TGTGCCAGTACCTACGCGAATAATTCACCCCTCCACTTT. It translates to CASTYANNSPLHF.

The chain recombines TRBV11-2 with TRBJ2-7; 10 bases align to TRBD1. Germline CDR1 reads SGHAT; CDR2 reads FQNNGV. The CDR3 is made up of 16 amino acids. Germline trimming cut 2 bases from V and 2 bases from J; bases unmatched to any gene: 6. In DNA form, the CDR3 reads TGTGCCAGCAGCTTACGGAGACAGGGGGCCGCCTACGAGCAGTACTTC. This sequence encodes CASSLRRQGAAYEQYF. Full variable domain (outside the CDR3, taken from reference TRBV11-2 and TRBJ2-7): EAGVAQSPRYKIIEKRQSVAFWCNPISGHATLYWYQQILGQGPKLLIQFQNNGVVDDSQLPKDRFSAERLKGVDSTLKIQPAKLEDSAVYLCASSLRRQGAAYEQYFGPGTRLTVT.

The V gene is TRBV7-9, the J gene TRBJ1-2; tentative D call: TRBD1 (6 bases). V lost 5 bases and J lost 6, with 10 bases in between. The CDR3 loop spans 12 amino acids. CDR1 SEHNR and CDR2 FQNEAQ come from the germline V gene (reference sequence). CDR3 residues: CASSPQGNGYTF. DNA for the CDR3: TGTGCCAGCAGCCCACAGGGAAATGGCTACACCTTC.

This clonotype was counted between two and nine times. The V call is TRBV11-2, the J call TRBJ2-1, with D perhaps assigned TRBD1 or TRBD2 (5 bases each). This CDR3 comprises 17 residues. Germline-derived CDR1 and CDR2 are SGHAT and FQNNGV. Trimming stripped 2 bases from V and 5 bases from J, with 19 bases between. The DNA for the CDR3 is TGTGCCAGCAGCTTAACGGGACCGAATACGGGGAACAATGAGCAGTTCTTC. Translation gives CASSLTGPNTGNNEQFF.

This clonotype turned up a few times. V usage is TRBV18 and J usage is TRBJ2-7; TRBD1 matches at 7 bases. After removal of 3 bases from V and 5 bases from J, the junction contained 4 bases not matched to a gene. This CDR3 spans 13 amino acids. The germline V gene has CDR1 KGHSH and CDR2 LQKENI. The CDR3 DNA is TGTGCCAGCTCACCCGACAGGGAAGACGAGCAGTACTTC. It encodes CASSPDREDEQYF. The full variable domain, completed using reference TRBV18 and TRBJ2-7, is NAGVMQNPRHLVRRRGQEARLRCSPMKGHSHVYWYRQLPEEGLKFMVYLQKENIIDESGMPKERFSAEFPKEGPSILRIQQVVRGDSAAYFCASSPDREDEQYFGPGTRLTVT.

The chain has TRBV5-1 and TRBJ1-4, with 12 bases fitting TRBD1. V lost 5 bases and J lost 6; bases outside the gene matches: 8. The CDR3 extends over 16 amino acids. CDR1 and CDR2 (germline): SGHRS, YFSETQ. CDR3 DNA: TGCGCCAGCAGGACCGGGACAGGGGGCGCGGATGAAAAACTGTTTTTT. It is translated as CASRTGTGGADEKLFF.

A few counts support this clonotype. CDR3: CASSRSGQVGNEQFF. DNA for the CDR3: TGTGCCAGCAGTAGGTCGGGGCAGGTCGGGAATGAGCAGTTCTTC. The rearrangement links TRBV12-3 or TRBV12-4 to TRBJ2-1; the D call may be TRBD1 or TRBD2 (5 bases each). V was pared by 5 bases and J by 7 bases, with 18 bases between. CDR3 length equals 15 residues.

The J gene is TRBJ2-1, the V gene TRBV7-3; 10 nucleotides align to TRBD2. CDR1 SGHTA and CDR2 FQGTGA come from the germline V gene. This CDR3 is built from 18 residues. Unmatched junction bases numbered 7, after V lost 2 bases and J lost 0 bases. CDR3 sequence: CASSLSRTSGNSYNEQFF. CDR3 nucleotides: TGTGCCAGCAGCTTATCTAGGACTAGCGGTAACTCCTACAATGAGCAGTTCTTC.

The chain combines TRBV6-2 or TRBV6-3 with TRBJ2-1; 8 bases align to TRBD2. The CDR3 is 16 residues long. The germline V gene encodes CDR1 MNHEY and CDR2 SVGEGT. Trimming at V came to 8 bases and at J to 4 bases, leaving 13 bases not matched to a gene. The CDR3, as DNA: TGTGCCAGCGGGGGGAAGCGGGAGAGCCCTTACAATGAGCAGTTCTTC. This gives the protein CASGGKRESPYNEQFF.